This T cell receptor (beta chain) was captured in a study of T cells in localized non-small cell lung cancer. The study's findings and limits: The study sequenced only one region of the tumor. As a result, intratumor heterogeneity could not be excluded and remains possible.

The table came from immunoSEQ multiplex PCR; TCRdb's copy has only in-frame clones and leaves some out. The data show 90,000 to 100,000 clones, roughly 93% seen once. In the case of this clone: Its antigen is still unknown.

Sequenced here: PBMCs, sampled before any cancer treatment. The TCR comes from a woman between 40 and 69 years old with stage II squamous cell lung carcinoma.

CDR3 nucleotides: TGTGCCAGCAGCTTGGGGGGGGGACAGGGCGACGAGCAGTACTTC. Translated, it gives CASSLGGGQGDEQYF. The genes are TRBV5-8 and TRBJ2-7; TRBD1 aligns across 9 bases. Germline CDR1 is SGHTS and CDR2 is YDEGEE. The CDR3 sequence is 15 residues long. V trimming: 0 bases; J trimming: 5 bases; junction bases outside the gene matches: 6.